This T cell receptor (beta chain) was captured by sequencing in a study of T cell responses to AZD1222 COVID-19 vaccine. The study's findings and limits: Baseline seropositivity characterized only six AZD1222 recipients. A mostly white British donor set with more females was recruited, and clonal diversity was possibly underestimated. Reports indicate that nearly half of spike-specific TCRs are directed at unmutated variant regions.

The assay was immunoSEQ multiplex PCR, and TCRdb's table has in-frame clones only and misses some. Of about 120,000 clones listed, approximately 92% were seen once; the top ten hold 4% to 4.5%. For this clone: Its antigen is unknown.

This receptor was taken from an adult who received the MenACWY meningococcal vaccine as a control. This specimen was peripheral blood, taken 28 days after the second dose of the MenACWY control vaccine.

The CDR3 DNA sequence: TGTGCCAGCGGAACAGGGCTTAGCACAGATACGCAGTATTTT. It is translated as CASGTGLSTDTQYF. The chain recombines TRBV27 with TRBJ2-3; tentative D call: TRBD1 (6 bases). With 8 bases removed from V and 0 bases from J, the gap between germline ends came to 12 bases. Germline CDR1 is MNHEY and CDR2 is SMNVEV (reference sequence). The CDR3 extends over 14 amino acids.